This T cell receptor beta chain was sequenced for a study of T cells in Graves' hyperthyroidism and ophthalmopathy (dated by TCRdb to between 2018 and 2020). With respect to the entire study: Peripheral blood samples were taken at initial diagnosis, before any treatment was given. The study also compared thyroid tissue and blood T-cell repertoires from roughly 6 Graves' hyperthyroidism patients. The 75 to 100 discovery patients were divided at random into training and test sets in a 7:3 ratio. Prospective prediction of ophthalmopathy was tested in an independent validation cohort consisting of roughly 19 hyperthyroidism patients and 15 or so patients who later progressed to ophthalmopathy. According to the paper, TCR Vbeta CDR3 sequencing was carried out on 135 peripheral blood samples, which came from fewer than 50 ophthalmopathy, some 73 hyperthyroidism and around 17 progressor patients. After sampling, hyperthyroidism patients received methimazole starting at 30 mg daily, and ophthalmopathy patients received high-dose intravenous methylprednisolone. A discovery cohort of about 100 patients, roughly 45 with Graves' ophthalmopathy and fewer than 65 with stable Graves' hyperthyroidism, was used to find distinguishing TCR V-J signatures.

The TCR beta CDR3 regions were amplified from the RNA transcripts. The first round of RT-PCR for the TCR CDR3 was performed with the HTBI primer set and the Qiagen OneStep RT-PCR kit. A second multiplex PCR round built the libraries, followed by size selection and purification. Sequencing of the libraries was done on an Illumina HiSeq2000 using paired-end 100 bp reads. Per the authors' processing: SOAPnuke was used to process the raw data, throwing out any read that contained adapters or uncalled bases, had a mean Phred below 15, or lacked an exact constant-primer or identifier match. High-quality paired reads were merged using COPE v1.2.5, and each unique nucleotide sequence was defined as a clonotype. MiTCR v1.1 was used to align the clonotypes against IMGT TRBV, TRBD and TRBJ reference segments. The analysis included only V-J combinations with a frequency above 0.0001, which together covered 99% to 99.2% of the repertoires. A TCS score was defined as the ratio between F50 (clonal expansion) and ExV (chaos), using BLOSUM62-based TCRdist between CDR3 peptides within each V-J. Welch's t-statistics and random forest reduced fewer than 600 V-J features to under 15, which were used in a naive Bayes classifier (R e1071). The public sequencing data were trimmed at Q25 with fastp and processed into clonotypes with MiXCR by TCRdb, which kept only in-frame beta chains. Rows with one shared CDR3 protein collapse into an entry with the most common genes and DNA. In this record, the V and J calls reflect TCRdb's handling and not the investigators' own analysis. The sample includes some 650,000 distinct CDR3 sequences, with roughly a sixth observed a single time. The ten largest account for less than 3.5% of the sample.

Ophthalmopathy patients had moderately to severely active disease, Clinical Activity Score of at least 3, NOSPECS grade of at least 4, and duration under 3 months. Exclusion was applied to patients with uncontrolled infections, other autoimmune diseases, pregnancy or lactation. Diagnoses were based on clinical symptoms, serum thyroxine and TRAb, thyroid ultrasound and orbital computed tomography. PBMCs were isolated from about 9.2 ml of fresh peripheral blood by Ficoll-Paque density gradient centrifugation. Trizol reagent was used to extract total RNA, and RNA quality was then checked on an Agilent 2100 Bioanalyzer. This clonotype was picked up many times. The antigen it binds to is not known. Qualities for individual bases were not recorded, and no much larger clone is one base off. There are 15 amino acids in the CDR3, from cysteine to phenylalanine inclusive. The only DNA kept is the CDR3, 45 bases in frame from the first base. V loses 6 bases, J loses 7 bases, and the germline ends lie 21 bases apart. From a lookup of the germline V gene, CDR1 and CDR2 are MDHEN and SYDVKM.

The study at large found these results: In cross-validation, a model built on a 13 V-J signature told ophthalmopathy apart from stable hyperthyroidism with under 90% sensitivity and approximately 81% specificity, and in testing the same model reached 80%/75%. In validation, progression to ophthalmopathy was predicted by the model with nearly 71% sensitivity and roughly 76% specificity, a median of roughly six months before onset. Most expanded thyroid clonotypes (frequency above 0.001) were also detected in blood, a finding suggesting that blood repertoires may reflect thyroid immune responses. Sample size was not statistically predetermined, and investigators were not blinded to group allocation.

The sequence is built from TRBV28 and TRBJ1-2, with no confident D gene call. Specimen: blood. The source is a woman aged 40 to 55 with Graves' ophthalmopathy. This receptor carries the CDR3 CASSPLEPLGSGYTF. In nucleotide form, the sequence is TGTGCCAGCAGCCCACTCGAGCCATTGGGCTCTGGCTACACCTTC.